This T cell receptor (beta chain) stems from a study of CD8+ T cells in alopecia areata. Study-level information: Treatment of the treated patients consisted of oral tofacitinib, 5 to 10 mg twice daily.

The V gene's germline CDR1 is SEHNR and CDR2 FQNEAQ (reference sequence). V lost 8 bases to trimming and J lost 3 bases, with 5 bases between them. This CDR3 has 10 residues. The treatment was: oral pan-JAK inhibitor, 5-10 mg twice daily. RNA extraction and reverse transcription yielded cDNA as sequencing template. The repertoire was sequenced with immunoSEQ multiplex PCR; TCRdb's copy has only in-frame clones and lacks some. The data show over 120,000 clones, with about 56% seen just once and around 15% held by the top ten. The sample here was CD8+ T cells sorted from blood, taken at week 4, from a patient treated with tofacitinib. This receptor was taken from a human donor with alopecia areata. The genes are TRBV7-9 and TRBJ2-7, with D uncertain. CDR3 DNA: TGTGCCAGCGTTGGCTACGAGCAGTACTTC. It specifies CASVGYEQYF. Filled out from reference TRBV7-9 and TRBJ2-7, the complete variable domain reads DTGVSQNPRHKITKRGQNVTFRCDPISEHNRLYWYRQTLGQGPEFLTYFQNEAQLEKSRLLSDRFSAERPKGSFSTLEIQRTEQGDSAMYLCASVGYEQYFGPGTRLTVT.